The TCR beta chain described here comes from a study of CD8 T cells in ankylosing spondylitis. Study observations and caveats: Reported data indicate significant enrichment of disease-linked clones within matched ankylosing spondylitis synovial fluid. A TCR beta motif made of roughly eight highly homologous variants seemed typical of ankylosing spondylitis blood. Disease-linked clones were CD8+ and relatively rare in peripheral blood.

This clonotype was observed a handful of times. Its antigen is still unknown. Quantitative 5'-RACE was performed with molecular barcodes, and it yielded the TCR beta libraries. One entry per CDR3 protein, called by TCRdb with MiXCR from the 5' RACE reads. This table has about 330,000 distinct CDR3 sequences, roughly 8% appearing once. The specimen sequenced was blood, either unsorted or a sorted T cell fraction (not recorded which). The TCR sequence derives from a male donor with ankylosing spondylitis.

The CDR3 here is CASSDGLYGYTF. As DNA, the CDR3 is TGTGCCAGCAGTGACGGCCTCTATGGCTACACCTTC. V gene TRBV25-1 combines with J gene TRBJ1-2; D gene unclear. Trimming stripped 3 bases from V and 4 bases from J, with 6 bases between. The CDR3 consists of 12 residues. In germline, CDR1 is MGHDK, CDR2 SYGVNS.